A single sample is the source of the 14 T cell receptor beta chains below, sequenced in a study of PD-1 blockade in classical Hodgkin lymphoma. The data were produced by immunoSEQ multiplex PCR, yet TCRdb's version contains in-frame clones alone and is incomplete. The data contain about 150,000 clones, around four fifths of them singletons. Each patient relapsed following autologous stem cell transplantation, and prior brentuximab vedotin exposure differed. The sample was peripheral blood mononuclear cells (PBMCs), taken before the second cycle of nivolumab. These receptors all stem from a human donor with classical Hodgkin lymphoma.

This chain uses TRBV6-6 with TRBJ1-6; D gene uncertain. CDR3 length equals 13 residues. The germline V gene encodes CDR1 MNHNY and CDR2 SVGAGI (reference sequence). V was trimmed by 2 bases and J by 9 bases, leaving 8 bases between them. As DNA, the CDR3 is TGTGCCAGCAGTTACAGAAGGACTTCACCCCTCCACTTT. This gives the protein CASSYRRTSPLHF.

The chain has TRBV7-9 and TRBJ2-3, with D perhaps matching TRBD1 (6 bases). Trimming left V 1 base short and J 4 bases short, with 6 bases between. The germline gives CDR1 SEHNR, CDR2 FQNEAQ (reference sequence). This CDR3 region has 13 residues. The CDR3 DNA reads TGTGCCAGCAGCTTAGAGGGGGCAGATACGCAGTATTTT. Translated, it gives CASSLEGADTQYF.

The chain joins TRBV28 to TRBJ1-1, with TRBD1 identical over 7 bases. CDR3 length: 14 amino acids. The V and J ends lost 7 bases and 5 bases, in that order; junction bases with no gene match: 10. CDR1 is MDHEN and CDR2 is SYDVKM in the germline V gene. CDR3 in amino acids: CASINDRVGTEAFF. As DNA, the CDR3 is TGTGCCAGCATTAACGACAGGGTAGGGACTGAAGCTTTCTTT. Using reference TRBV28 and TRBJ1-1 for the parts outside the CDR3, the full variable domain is DVKVTQSSRYLVKRTGEKVFLECVQDMDHENMFWYRQDPGLGLRLIYFSYDVKMKEKGDIPEGYSVSREKKERFSLILESASTNQTSMYLCASINDRVGTEAFFGQGTRLTVV.

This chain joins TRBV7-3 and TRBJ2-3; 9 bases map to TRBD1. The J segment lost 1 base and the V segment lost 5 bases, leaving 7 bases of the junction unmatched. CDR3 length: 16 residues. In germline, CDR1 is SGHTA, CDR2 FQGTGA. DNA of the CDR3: TGTGCCAGCAGCCCCTTCCGGACAGGGGGCACAGATACGCAGTATTTT. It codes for CASSPFRTGGTDTQYF.

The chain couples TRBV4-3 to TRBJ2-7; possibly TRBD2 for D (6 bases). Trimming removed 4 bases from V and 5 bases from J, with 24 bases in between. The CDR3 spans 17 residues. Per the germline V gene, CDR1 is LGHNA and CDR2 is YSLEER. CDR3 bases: TGCGCCAGCAGCCTCGGAGGCGGGAACCCCTTGGCGGACGAGCAGTACTTC. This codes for CASSLGGGNPLADEQYF.

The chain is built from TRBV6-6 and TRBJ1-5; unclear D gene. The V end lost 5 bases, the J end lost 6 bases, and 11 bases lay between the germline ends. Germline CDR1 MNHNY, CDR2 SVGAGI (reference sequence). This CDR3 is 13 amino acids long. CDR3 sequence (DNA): TGTGCCAGCAGTCCCGGGGTGGGTCAGCCCCAGCATTTT. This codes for CASSPGVGQPQHF.

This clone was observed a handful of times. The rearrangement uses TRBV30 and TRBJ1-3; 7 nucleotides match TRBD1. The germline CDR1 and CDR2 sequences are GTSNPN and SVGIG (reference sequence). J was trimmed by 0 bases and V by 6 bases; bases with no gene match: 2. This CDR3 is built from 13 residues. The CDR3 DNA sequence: TGTGCCTGTGACAGGGCCTCTGGAAACACCATATATTTT. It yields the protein CACDRASGNTIYF.

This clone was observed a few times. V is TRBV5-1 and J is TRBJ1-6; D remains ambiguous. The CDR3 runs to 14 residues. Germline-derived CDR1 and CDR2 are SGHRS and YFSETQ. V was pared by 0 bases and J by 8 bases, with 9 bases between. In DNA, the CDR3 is TGCGCCAGCAGCTTGGGTGAGGAACATTCACCCCTCCACTTT. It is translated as CASSLGEEHSPLHF.

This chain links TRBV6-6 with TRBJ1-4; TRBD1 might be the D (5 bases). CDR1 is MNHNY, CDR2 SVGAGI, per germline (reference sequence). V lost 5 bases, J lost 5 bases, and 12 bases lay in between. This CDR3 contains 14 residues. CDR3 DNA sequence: TGTGCCAGCAGTCCGGGGCGGGGGAATGAAAAACTGTTTTTT. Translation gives CASSPGRGNEKLFF.

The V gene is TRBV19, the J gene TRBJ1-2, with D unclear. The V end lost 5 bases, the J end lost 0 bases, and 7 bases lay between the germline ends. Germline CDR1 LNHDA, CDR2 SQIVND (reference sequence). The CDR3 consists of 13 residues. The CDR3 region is CASSVATNYGYTF. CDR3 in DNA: TGTGCCAGTAGTGTCGCAACTAACTATGGCTACACCTTC.

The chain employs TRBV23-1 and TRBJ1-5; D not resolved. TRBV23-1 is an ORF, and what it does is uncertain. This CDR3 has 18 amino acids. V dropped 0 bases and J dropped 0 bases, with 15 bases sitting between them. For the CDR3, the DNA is TGCGCCAGCAGTCAATCGGCGCGAACAGTGAATAGCAATCAGCCCCAGCATTTT. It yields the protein CASSQSARTVNSNQPQHF.

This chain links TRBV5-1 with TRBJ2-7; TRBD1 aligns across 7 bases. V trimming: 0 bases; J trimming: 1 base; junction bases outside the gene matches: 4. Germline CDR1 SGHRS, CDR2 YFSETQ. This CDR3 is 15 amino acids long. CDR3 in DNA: TGCGCCAGCAGCTTGGCGGACAGGAGTTCCTACGAGCAGTACTTC. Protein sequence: CASSLADRSSYEQYF. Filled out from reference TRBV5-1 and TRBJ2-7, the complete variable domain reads KAGVTQTPRYLIKTRGQQVTLSCSPISGHRSVSWYQQTPGQGLQFLFEYFSETQRNKGNFPGRFSGRQFSNSRSEMNVSTLELGDSALYLCASSLADRSSYEQYFGPGTRLTVT.

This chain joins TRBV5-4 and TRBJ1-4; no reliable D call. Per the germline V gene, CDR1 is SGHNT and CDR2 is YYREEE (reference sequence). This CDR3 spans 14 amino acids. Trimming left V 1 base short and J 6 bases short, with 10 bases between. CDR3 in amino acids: CASSLFGVYEKLFF. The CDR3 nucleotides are TGTGCCAGCAGCTTGTTCGGCGTTTATGAAAAACTGTTTTTT.

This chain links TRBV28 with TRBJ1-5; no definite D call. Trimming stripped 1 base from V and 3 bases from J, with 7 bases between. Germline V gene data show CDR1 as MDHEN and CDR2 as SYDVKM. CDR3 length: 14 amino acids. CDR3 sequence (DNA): TGTGCCAGCAGTTTATACCGGAACAATCAGCCCCAGCATTTT. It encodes CASSLYRNNQPQHF.